Listed here are 27 T cell receptor beta chains from one sample, sequenced in a study of Ad26.COV2.S vaccination and SARS-CoV-2 variants. Treatment denoted: about 20 received Ad26.COV2.S at low or high dose, single or two shots; about 5 received placebo; per-sample allocation not given. Samples analyzed were those drawn on day 63 after the first vaccine or placebo injection. The table came from immunoSEQ multiplex PCR; TCRdb's copy has only in-frame clones and leaves some out. The sample gives hundreds of thousands of clones, 85% of which show up once; 3.3% is in the top ten. The sample was peripheral blood, taken in a trial of Ad26.COV2.S vaccine versus placebo. The receptors were gathered from a person between 18 and 65 years old who received the Ad26.COV2.S COVID-19 vaccine or a placebo.

The chain combines TRBV10-2 with TRBJ1-1; D unresolved. From germline, CDR1 is WSHSY and CDR2 SAAADI. This CDR3 spans 13 amino acids. V was trimmed by 2 bases and J by 3 bases, leaving 7 bases between them. This CDR3 reads CASSETRDTEAFF. Written as DNA, the CDR3 is TGCGCCAGCAGTGAGACGAGGGACACTGAAGCTTTCTTT.

The chain uses TRBV29-1 and TRBJ1-2, with D hard to call. This CDR3 spans 12 amino acids. Deletions cut 3 bases from V and 1 base from J, with 6 bases between. Germline V gene data show CDR1 as SQVTM and CDR2 as ANQGSEA. Written as DNA, the CDR3 is TGCAGCGTTGATCCCGATAACTATGGCTACACCTTC. This sequence encodes CSVDPDNYGYTF.

The V call is TRBV4-3, the J call TRBJ2-1; maybe TRBD2 (6 bases). V dropped 5 bases and J dropped 7 bases, with 18 bases sitting between them. The CDR3 spans 15 residues. CDR1 and CDR2 from the germline V gene are LGHNA and YSLEER. The CDR3 DNA follows: TGCGCCAGCAGCTCCTCAGGGCGGGGCCTGAATGAGCAGTTCTTC. It codes for CASSSSGRGLNEQFF.

The CDR3 region is CASSPSHGRPYNEQFF. Written as DNA, the CDR3 is TGTGCCAGCAGCCCTTCCCACGGCCGACCCTACAATGAGCAGTTCTTC. This chain connects TRBV3-1 (or the pseudogene TRBV3-2) to TRBJ2-1, with no clear D. This CDR3 has 16 residues. V gave up 4 bases and J gave up 2 bases, with 15 bases separating them. Germline V CDR1 and CDR2: LGHDT, YNNKEL (reference sequence).

V and J are TRBV5-4 and TRBJ2-3; D may be TRBD1 (5 bases). Per the germline V gene, CDR1 is SGHNT and CDR2 is YYREEE (reference sequence). V lost 0 bases, J lost 5 bases, and 10 bases lay in between. The length of the CDR3 is 14 residues. The CDR3 sequence is CASSLEGRGDTQYF. CDR3 coding DNA: TGTGCCAGCAGCTTGGAAGGAAGGGGAGATACGCAGTATTTT.

The chain couples TRBV7-2 to TRBJ2-3; 7 positions agree with TRBD2. Germline CDR1 is SGHTA and CDR2 is FQGNSA. CDR3 length equals 13 residues. Unmatched junction bases numbered 3, after V lost 5 bases and J lost 4 bases. CDR3 DNA: TGTGCCAGCAGCCCGACTAGCCCAGATACGCAGTATTTT. Its protein is CASSPTSPDTQYF.

The chain links TRBV24-1 to TRBJ2-1, with TRBD1 identical over 10 bases. Per the germline V gene, CDR1 is KGHDR and CDR2 is SFDVKD. V lost 7 bases to trimming and J lost 4 bases; unmatched junction nucleotides: 3. This CDR3 region has 14 residues. The CDR3 bases are TGTGCCACCAGAGGGACAGGGGTATACAATGAGCAGTTCTTC. This sequence encodes CATRGTGVYNEQFF.

This rearrangement joins TRBV28 to TRBJ1-5, with TRBD1 matching 8 bases. Unmatched junction bases numbered 8, after V lost 7 bases and J lost 6 bases. CDR3 length: 14 amino acids. Germline V gene data show CDR1 as MDHEN and CDR2 as SYDVKM. For the CDR3, the DNA is TGTGCCAGCACTACTGGACAGGGCGGTCAGCCCCAGCATTTT. This translates into CASTTGQGGQPQHF.

The chain links TRBV12-5 to TRBJ2-1; D could derive from TRBD1 or TRBD2 (5 bases each). CDR3 size: 13 residues. Germline V gene lookup returns CDR1 LGHNT and CDR2 FRNRAP. The V and J ends lost 4 bases and 4 bases respectively, with 8 bases between them. CDR3 DNA sequence: TGTGCTAGTGGTTGGGACGGATACAATGAGCAGTTCTTC. Residues: CASGWDGYNEQFF.

The CDR3 loop reads CASSFWVKRVEDMTHGYTF. CDR3 sequence (DNA): TGTGCCAGCAGTTTTTGGGTAAAAAGGGTAGAAGACATGACGCATGGCTACACCTTC. The rearrangement joins TRBV28 to TRBJ1-2; no reliable D call. The length of the CDR3 is 19 residues. Trimming stripped 3 bases from V and 6 bases from J, with 29 bases between. CDR1 and CDR2 from the germline V gene are MDHEN and SYDVKM.

This clone has only one observation. The chain joins TRBV11-3 to TRBJ2-2; 7 bases are a match to TRBD2. CDR1 SGHNT and CDR2 YENEEA come from the germline V gene. Trimming removed 3 bases from V and 3 bases from J; junction bases left unmatched: 1. This CDR3 is 14 amino acids long. For the CDR3, the DNA is TGTGCCAGCAGCTTGGGGGGGTACACCGGGGAGCTGTTTTTT. This translates into CASSLGGYTGELFF.

The chain uses TRBV7-2 and TRBJ2-5; D may correspond to TRBD1 or TRBD2 (6 bases each). This CDR3 spans 15 amino acids. Germline CDR1 and CDR2: SGHTA and FQGNSA. Trimming removed 4 bases at V and 5 bases at J, with 17 bases between. The DNA for the CDR3 is TGTGCCAGCAGCTCCTCCCCGAGGGGGAGGGAGACCCAGTACTTC. It yields the protein CASSSSPRGRETQYF.

The chain employs TRBV28 and TRBJ1-4, with TRBD1 matching over 8 bases. J was trimmed by 6 bases and V by 4 bases; bases with no gene match: 4. The CDR3 is made up of 14 amino acids. The germline gives CDR1 MDHEN, CDR2 SYDVKM. CDR3 in amino acids: CASSSAGGDEKLFF. CDR3 in DNA: TGTGCCAGCAGTTCCGCAGGGGGCGATGAAAAACTGTTTTTT.

This clone was counted at least ten times. The chain combines TRBV27 with TRBJ2-7; TRBD2 aligns across 10 bases. The germline V gene has CDR1 MNHEY and CDR2 SMNVEV (reference sequence). The CDR3 sequence is 15 residues long. With 5 bases clipped from V and 3 bases from J, the junction kept 7 bases outside the gene matches. The CDR3 DNA sequence: TGTGCCAGCAGTGTTTCCGCTAGCGGGAGCTACGAGCAGTACTTC. Protein: CASSVSASGSYEQYF.

The chain combines TRBV5-6 with TRBJ1-6, with a possible D match to TRBD1 (6 bases). The CDR3 is made up of 15 amino acids. V was trimmed by 0 bases and J by 9 bases, leaving 13 bases between them. Germline V gives CDR1 SGHDT, CDR2 YYEEEE. DNA for the CDR3: TGTGCCAGCAGCTTGGGTCCAGGGGTATCTTCACCCCTCCACTTT. Its protein product is CASSLGPGVSSPLHF.

The CDR3 bases are TGTGCCAGCAGCTTAAGCGGCCTCTATGGCTACACCTTC. Amino acid sequence: CASSLSGLYGYTF. The V and J genes are TRBV7-6 and TRBJ1-2; D is unclear. The CDR3 loop spans 13 amino acids. V lost 2 bases and J lost 4, with 8 bases in between. CDR1 SGHVS and CDR2 FNYEAQ come from the germline V gene.

The rearrangement links TRBV30 to TRBJ2-1; tentative D call: TRBD2 (6 bases). V was cut by 0 bases and J by 5 bases, with 11 bases left in between. Germline V gene sequence: CDR1 GTSNPN, CDR2 SVGIG (reference sequence). This CDR3 is 14 amino acids long. CDR3 sequence reads: CAWSVGGIHNEQFF. The CDR3 DNA is TGTGCCTGGAGTGTAGGCGGGATCCACAATGAGCAGTTCTTC.

The CDR3 nucleotides read TGCAGCGTCCCACCCTATGGAAACTATGGCTACACCTTC. Amino acid sequence: CSVPPYGNYGYTF. The chain links TRBV29-1 to TRBJ1-2; no clear D gene. Germline CDR1 SQVTM, CDR2 ANQGSEA. CDR3 length equals 13 residues. The V end was cut by 6 bases, the J end by 2 bases, with 13 bases between.

The rearrangement links TRBV12-5 to TRBJ2-1, with D maybe TRBD1 (6 bases). The CDR3 consists of 15 residues. With 7 bases removed from V and 2 bases from J, the gap between germline ends came to 15 bases. Germline CDR1 reads LGHNT; CDR2 reads FRNRAP. CDR3 nucleotides: TGTGCTAGTGCCCCCCCCGCAGGGGCCTACAATGAGCAGTTCTTC. Its protein is CASAPPAGAYNEQFF.

The chain joins TRBV5-4 to TRBJ2-1, with D unresolved. This CDR3 comprises 13 residues. Germline lookup yields CDR1 SGHNT and CDR2 YYREEE (reference sequence). Trimming removed 1 base at V and 4 bases at J, with 6 bases between. CDR3 in DNA: TGTGCCAGCAGCTTGCCTGGATACAATGAGCAGTTCTTC. Residues: CASSLPGYNEQFF.

The chain combines TRBV18 with TRBJ1-3; no clear D gene. The germline CDR1 and CDR2 sequences are KGHSH and LQKENI. Trimming removed 3 bases at V and 1 base at J, with 13 bases between. The CDR3 runs 16 residues. This CDR3 reads CASSPGVGFSGNTIYF. The CDR3 DNA reads as TGTGCCAGCTCACCGGGTGTGGGCTTTTCTGGAAACACCATATATTTT.

The chain carries TRBV11-2 and TRBJ2-7, with 8 bases that match TRBD1. The CDR3 totals 15 residues. The V segment lost 1 base and the J segment 4 bases; nucleotides outside the gene matches: 6. Germline-derived CDR1 and CDR2 are SGHAT and FQNNGV. CDR3 DNA: TGTGCCAGCAGCTTAGGTCCCGGACAGGGTTACGAGCAGTACTTC. Protein product: CASSLGPGQGYEQYF.

The chain employs TRBV4-3 and TRBJ2-1; D could derive from TRBD1 or TRBD2 (5 bases each). Trimming removed 4 bases from V and 8 bases from J, with 15 bases in between. The germline gives CDR1 LGHNA, CDR2 YSLEER. The CDR3 is 14 amino acids. The CDR3 protein is CASSPRYVGDEQFF. The CDR3, as DNA: TGCGCCAGCAGCCCAAGATATGTGGGGGATGAGCAGTTCTTC.

The rearrangement links TRBV5-1 to TRBJ2-5, with 8 bases matching TRBD2. There are 15 residues in the CDR3. CDR1 SGHRS and CDR2 YFSETQ come from the germline V gene. V was pared by 4 bases and J by 2 bases, with 7 bases of the junction left unmatched. The CDR3 protein is CASSRGSGGQETQYF. Written as DNA, the CDR3 is TGCGCCAGCAGCAGGGGCTCGGGAGGGCAAGAGACCCAGTACTTC.

The chain links TRBV2 to TRBJ2-7; D perhaps matches TRBD1 (5 bases). With 4 bases removed from V and 4 bases from J, the gap between germline ends came to 17 bases. This CDR3 comprises 15 residues. Germline-derived CDR1 and CDR2 are SNHLY and FYNNEI. Here the CDR3 reads CASSVAAGQMYEQYF. CDR3 bases: TGTGCCAGCAGTGTGGCGGCAGGGCAGATGTACGAGCAGTACTTC.

The chain combines TRBV18 with TRBJ2-7; D remains unclear. Germline V gene lookup returns CDR1 KGHSH and CDR2 LQKENI. The CDR3 spans 12 residues. Deletions cut 4 bases from V and 3 bases from J, with 7 bases between. The CDR3 loop reads CASSRSLYEQYF. The CDR3 bases are TGTGCCAGCTCACGTAGCCTCTACGAGCAGTACTTC.

On this clone: The sample has other DNA sequences that encode this CDR3 too. This chain uses TRBV7-8 with TRBJ2-7; a possible D gene is TRBD2 (5 bases). The V gene's germline CDR1 is SGHVS and CDR2 FQNEAQ. Trimming removed 5 bases at V and 4 bases at J, with 9 bases between. The CDR3 length is 12 residues. As DNA, the CDR3 is TGTGCCAGCAGCCCAGGAGGTTACGAGCAGTACTTC. Its protein is CASSPGGYEQYF.